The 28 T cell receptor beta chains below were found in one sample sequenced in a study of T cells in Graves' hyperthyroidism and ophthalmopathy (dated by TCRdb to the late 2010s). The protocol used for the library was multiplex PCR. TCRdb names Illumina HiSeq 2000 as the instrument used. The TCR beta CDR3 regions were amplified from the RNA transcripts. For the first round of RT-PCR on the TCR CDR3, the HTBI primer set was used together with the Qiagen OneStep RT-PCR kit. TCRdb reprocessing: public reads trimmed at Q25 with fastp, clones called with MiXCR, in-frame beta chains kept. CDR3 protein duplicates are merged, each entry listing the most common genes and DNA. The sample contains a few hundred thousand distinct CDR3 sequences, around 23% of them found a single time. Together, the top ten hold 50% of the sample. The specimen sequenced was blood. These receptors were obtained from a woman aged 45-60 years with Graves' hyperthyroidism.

The CDR3 DNA sequence: TGTGCCAGCAGTTATCCTCTAGCGGGGCCGGAATACAATGAGCAGTTCTTC. Amino acid sequence: CASSYPLAGPEYNEQFF. This chain links TRBV28 with TRBJ2-1; the match to TRBD2 covers 9 bases. This CDR3 is built from 17 residues. In germline, CDR1 is MDHEN, CDR2 SYDVKM. J was trimmed by 4 bases and V by 4 bases; bases with no gene match: 11.

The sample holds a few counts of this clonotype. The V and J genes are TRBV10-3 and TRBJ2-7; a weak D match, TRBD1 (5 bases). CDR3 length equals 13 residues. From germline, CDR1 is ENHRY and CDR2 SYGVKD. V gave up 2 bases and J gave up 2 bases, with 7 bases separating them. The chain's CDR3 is CAISERGPYEQYF. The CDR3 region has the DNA TGTGCCATCAGTGAGAGGGGCCCCTACGAGCAGTACTTC.

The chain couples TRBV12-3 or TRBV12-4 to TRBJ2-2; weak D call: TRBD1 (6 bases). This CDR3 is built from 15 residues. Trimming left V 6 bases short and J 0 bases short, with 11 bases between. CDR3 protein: CASRAGETNTGELFF. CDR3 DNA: TGTGCCAGCAGGGCAGGGGAGACGAACACCGGGGAGCTGTTTTTT.

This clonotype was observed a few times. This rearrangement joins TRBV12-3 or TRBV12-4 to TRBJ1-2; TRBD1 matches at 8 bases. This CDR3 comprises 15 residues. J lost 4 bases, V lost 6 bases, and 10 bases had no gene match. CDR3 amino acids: CASRSRTGWAYGYTF. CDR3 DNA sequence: TGTGCCAGCAGGAGTCGGACAGGGTGGGCCTATGGCTACACCTTC.

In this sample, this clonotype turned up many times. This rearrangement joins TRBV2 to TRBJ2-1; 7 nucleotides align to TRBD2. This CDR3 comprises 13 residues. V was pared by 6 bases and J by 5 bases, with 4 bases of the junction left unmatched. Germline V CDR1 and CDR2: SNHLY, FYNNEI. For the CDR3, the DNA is TGTGCCAGCAGAAGACTAGCTGACAATGAGCAGTTCTTC. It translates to CASRRLADNEQFF.

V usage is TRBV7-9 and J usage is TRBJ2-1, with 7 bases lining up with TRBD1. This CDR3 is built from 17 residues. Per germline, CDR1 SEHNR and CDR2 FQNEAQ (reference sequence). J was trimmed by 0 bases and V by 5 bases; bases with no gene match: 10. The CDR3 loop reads CASSPPPQGDSYNEQFF. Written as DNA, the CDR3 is TGTGCCAGCAGCCCCCCCCCGCAGGGGGACTCCTACAATGAGCAGTTCTTC.

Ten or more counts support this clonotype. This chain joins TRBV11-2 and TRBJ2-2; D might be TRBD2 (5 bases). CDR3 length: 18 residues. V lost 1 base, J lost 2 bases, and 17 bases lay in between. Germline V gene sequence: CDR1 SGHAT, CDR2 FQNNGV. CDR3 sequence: CASSLVGAPLPNTGELFF. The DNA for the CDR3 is TGTGCCAGCAGCTTAGTGGGAGCCCCCTTACCTAACACCGGGGAGCTGTTTTTT.

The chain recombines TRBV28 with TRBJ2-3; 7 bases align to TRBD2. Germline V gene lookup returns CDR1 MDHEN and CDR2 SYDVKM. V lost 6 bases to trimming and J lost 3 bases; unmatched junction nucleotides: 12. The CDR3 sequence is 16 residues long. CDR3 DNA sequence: TGTGCCAGCAGACGAAGGGAGGGGCGCTCAACAGATACGCAGTATTTT. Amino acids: CASRRREGRSTDTQYF.

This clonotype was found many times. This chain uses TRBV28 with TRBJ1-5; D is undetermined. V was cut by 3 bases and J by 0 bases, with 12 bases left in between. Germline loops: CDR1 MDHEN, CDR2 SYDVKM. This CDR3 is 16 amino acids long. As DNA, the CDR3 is TGTGCCAGCAGTTTTTCAGCGGAGCTTAGCAATCAGCCCCAGCATTTT. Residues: CASSFSAELSNQPQHF.

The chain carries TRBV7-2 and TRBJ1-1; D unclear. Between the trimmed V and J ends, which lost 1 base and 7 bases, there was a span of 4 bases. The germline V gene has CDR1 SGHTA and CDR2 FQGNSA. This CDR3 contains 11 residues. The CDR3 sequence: CASSLGGEAFF. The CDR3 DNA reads TGTGCCAGCAGCTTAGGGGGTGAAGCTTTCTTT.

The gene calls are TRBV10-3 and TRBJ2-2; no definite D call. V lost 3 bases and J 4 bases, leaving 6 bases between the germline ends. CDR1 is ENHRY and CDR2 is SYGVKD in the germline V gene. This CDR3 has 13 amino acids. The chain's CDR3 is CAISDRITGELFF. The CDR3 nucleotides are TGTGCCATCAGTGATCGTATCACCGGGGAGCTGTTTTTT.

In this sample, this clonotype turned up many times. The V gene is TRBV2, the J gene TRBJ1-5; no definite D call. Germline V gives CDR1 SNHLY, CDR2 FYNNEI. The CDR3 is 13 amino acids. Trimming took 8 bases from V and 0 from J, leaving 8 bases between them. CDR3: CASREDSNQPQHF. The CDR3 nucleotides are TGTGCCAGCCGGGAAGATAGCAATCAGCCCCAGCATTTT.

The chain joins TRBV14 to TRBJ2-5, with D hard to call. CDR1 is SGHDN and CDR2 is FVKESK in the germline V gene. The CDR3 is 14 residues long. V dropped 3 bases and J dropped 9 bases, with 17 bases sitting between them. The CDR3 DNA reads TGTGCCAGCAGCCAGCATCGGAGTGACGCTTCCCAGTACTTC. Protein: CASSQHRSDASQYF.

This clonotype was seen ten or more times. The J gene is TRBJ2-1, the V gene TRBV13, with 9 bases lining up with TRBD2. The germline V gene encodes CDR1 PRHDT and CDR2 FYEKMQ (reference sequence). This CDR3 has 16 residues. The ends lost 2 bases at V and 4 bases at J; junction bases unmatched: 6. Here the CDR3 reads CASSLRVAGDYNEQFF. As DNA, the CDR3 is TGTGCCAGCAGCTTAAGGGTAGCGGGGGATTACAATGAGCAGTTCTTC.

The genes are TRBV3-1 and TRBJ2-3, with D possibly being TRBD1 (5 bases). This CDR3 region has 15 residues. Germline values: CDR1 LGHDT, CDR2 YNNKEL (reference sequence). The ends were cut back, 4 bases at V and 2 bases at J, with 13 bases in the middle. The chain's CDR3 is CASSRVPTDTDTQYF. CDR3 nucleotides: TGTGCCAGCAGCCGAGTCCCGACAGACACAGATACGCAGTATTTT.

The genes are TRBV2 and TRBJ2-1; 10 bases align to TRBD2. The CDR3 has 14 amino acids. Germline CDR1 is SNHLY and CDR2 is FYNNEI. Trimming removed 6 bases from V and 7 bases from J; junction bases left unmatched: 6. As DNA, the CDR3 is TGTGCCAGCAGGAAAGCGGGGGGGCCTAATGAGCAGTTCTTC. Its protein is CASRKAGGPNEQFF. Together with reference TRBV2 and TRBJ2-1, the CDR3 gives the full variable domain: EPEVTQTPSHQVTQMGQEVILRCVPISNHLYFYWYRQILGQKVEFLVSFYNNEISEKSEIFDDQFSVERPDGSNFTLKIRSTKLEDSAMYFCASRKAGGPNEQFFGPGTRLTVL.

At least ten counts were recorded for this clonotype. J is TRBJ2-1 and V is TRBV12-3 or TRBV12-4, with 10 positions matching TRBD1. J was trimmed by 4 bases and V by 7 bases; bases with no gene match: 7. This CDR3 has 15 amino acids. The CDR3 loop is CASTLPGQGYNEQFF. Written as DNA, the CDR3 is TGTGCCAGCACCCTACCGGGACAGGGGTACAATGAGCAGTTCTTC.

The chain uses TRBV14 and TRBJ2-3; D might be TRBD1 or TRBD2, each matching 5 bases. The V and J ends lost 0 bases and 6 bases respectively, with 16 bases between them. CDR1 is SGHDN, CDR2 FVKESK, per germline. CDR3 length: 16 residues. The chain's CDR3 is CASSQDLHGAGDTQYF. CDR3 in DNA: TGTGCCAGCAGCCAAGATCTGCACGGGGCCGGGGATACGCAGTATTTT.

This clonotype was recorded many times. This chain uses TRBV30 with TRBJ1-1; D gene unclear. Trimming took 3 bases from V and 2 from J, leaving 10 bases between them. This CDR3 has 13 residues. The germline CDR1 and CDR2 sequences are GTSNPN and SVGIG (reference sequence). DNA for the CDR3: TGTGCCTGGAGCCCCAGGACTAACACTGAAGCTTTCTTT. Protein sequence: CAWSPRTNTEAFF. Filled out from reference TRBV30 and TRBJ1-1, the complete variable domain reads SQTIHQWPATLVQPVGSPLSLECTVEGTSNPNLYWYRQAAGRGLQLLFYSVGIGQISSEVPQNLSASRPQDRQFILSSKKLLLSDSGFYLCAWSPRTNTEAFFGQGTRLTVV.

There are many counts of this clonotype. The CDR3 DNA follows: TGTGCCAGCAGCTTAGAGGGGACAGGGACTCAGCCCCAGCATTTT. Translation gives CASSLEGTGTQPQHF. This rearrangement joins TRBV11-2 to TRBJ1-5; 9 bases are shared with TRBD1. Trimming cost V 0 bases and J 6 bases; bases outside gene matches: 3. Germline CDR1 reads SGHAT; CDR2 reads FQNNGV. The CDR3 spans 15 residues.

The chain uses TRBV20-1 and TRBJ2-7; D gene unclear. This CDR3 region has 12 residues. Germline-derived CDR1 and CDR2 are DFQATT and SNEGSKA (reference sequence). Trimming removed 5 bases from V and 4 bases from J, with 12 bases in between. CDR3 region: CSARRGIYEQYF. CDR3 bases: TGCAGTGCTCGGCGAGGAATATACGAGCAGTACTTC.

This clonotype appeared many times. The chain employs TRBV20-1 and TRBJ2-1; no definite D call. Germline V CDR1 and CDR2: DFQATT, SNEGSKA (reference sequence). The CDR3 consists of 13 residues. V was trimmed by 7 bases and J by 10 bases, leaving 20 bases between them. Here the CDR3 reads CSVLAPGLREQFF. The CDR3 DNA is TGCAGTGTTCTTGCCCCAGGTTTGAGGGAGCAGTTCTTC.

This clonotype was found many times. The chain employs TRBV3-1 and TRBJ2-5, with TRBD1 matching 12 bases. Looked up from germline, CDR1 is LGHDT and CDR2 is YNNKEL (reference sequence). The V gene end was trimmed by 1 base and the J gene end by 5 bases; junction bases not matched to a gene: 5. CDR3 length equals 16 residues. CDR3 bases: TGTGCCAGCAGCCAAGCAGGGACAGGGGGCGCGGAGACCCAGTACTTC. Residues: CASSQAGTGGAETQYF.

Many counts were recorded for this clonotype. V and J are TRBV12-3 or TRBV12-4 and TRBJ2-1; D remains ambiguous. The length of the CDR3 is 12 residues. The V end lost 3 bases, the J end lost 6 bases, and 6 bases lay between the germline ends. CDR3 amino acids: CASSFSRNEQFF. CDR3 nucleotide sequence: TGTGCCAGCAGTTTTAGTCGCAATGAGCAGTTCTTC.

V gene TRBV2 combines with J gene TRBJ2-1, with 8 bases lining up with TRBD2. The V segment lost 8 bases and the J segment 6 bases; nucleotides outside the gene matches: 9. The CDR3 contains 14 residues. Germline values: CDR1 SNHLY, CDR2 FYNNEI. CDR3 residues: CASDGGGRGNEQFF. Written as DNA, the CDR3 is TGTGCCAGCGACGGGGGGGGCCGGGGCAATGAGCAGTTCTTC.

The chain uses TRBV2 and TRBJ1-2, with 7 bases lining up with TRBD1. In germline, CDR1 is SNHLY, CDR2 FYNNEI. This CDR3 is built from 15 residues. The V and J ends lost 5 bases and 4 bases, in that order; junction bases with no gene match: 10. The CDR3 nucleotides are TGTGCCAGCAGTCTAAAGGGACAGTGGGGCTATGGCTACACCTTC. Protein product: CASSLKGQWGYGYTF.

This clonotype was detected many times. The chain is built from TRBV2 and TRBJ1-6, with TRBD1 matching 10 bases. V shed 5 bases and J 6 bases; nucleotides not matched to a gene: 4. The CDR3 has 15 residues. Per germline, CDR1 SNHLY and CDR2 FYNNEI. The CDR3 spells CASSKGQGINSPLHF. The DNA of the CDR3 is TGTGCCAGCAGTAAGGGACAGGGGATTAATTCACCCCTCCACTTT.

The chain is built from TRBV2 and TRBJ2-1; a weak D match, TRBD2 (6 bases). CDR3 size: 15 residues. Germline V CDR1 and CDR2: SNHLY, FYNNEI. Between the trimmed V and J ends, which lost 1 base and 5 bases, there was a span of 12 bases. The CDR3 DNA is TGTGCCAGCAGTGAAGAGGTGGGAGGCAACAATGAGCAGTTCTTC. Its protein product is CASSEEVGGNNEQFF.